A selection of T cell receptor beta chains follows, all from one sample in a study of blood T cells in healthy people across ages. TCRdb recomputed calls from the 5' RACE reads with MiXCR, one row per CDR3 protein. The sample carries over 1,500,000 distinct CDR3 sequences, around 50% recorded once. Sequences were obtained from blood. These receptor sequences come from a woman in her thirties or forties in good health. Each CDR3 is given with its conserved first and last residue. The order of the fields is clone size, J gene, D gene, V gene, CDR3 protein, CDR3 DNA. A D gene is named only where the DNA matches it firmly. A clone size is listed for some rows: how often the clone was seen (once, few, many), or a class if it is expanded.

few	TRBJ1-2	NA	TRBV7-2	CASTPRGSSPPGYTF	TGTGCCAGCACTCCTCGGGGCAGCTCTCCCCCGGGCTACACCTTC
NA	TRBJ1-2	TRBD1	TRBV6-2/TRBV6-3	CASSASGQGNYGYTF	TGTGCCAGCAGTGCGTCGGGACAGGGAAACTATGGCTACACCTTC
NA	TRBJ2-5	NA	TRBV3-1	CASSPSTEGLAETQYF	TGTGCCAGCAGCCCCTCTACGGAAGGGCTGGCGGAGACCCAGTACTTC
NA	TRBJ2-7	TRBD1	TRBV6-5	CASSFLPGQESEQYF	TGTGCCAGCAGTTTCCTCCCGGGACAGGAGAGTGAGCAGTACTTC
once	TRBJ2-5	NA	TRBV7-9	CASNVALNEQYF	TGTGCCAGCAACGTCGCGCTTAATGAGCAGTACTTC
few	TRBJ2-1	TRBD1	TRBV7-2	CASSDRVSNEQFF	TGTGCCAGCAGCGACAGGGTAAGCAATGAGCAGTTCTTC
NA	TRBJ1-1	TRBD1	TRBV7-9	CASSGPGQENTEAFF	TGTGCCAGCAGCGGTCCGGGACAGGAGAACACTGAAGCTTTCTTT
NA	TRBJ2-3	NA	TRBV3-1	CASSQGSGASRGTDTQYF	TGTGCCAGCAGCCAAGGTAGTGGGGCTAGCAGGGGCACAGATACGCAGTATTTT
NA	TRBJ2-3	NA	TRBV5-4	CASSSERRTDTQYF	TGTGCCAGCAGCTCGGAGCGACGCACAGATACGCAGTATTTT
NA	TRBJ2-7	NA	TRBV4-3	CASSQDLVEYEQYF	TGCGCCAGCAGCCAAGATTTGGTAGAATACGAGCAGTACTTC